One T cell receptor (beta chain) is described in this entry. Germline assignment: CDR1 MNHEY and CDR2 SVGEGT. Trimming took 5 bases from V and 4 from J; bases not matched to a gene: 5. There are 14 residues in the CDR3. The data derive from a study of blood T cell repertoires in COVID-19. Produced via immunoSEQ multiplex PCR; TCRdb's table is partial and in-frame only. The sample lists 210,000 or so clones; roughly nine tenths were seen once. The sample was peripheral blood. This TCR came from a woman aged 50 to 60 with acute or convalescent COVID-19. The gene calls are TRBV6-2 or TRBV6-3 and TRBJ2-5, with TRBD1 matching 9 bases. DNA for the CDR3: TGTGCCAGCAGTGTGGGACAGGGAAGAGAGACCCAGTACTTC. Translation gives CASSVGQGRETQYF.